Listed below are T cell receptor beta chains from one sample, sequenced in a study of cytomegalovirus exposure and HLA in healthy donors. Repertoires were generated with immunoSEQ multiplex PCR, while TCRdb's copy carries only in-frame clones and drops some. The profile shows under 200,000 clones, around 75% of them singletons. The sample consisted of PBMCs. The receptor source for this set is a human donor in good health. CDR3s include the opening cysteine and the closing phenylalanine or tryptophan. The order of the fields is V gene, clone size, D gene, CDR3 protein. D genes are given only for firm matches. Expanded clones are given a class, and other clones once, few, many or no size at all.

TRBV19 - - CASNFKGGAFF
TRBV6-5 - - CASSLGVGGSYEQYF
TRBV19 - TRBD1 CASSIGDRGYGYTF
TRBV14 - - CASSPTGTFFGAFF
TRBV27 - TRBD1 CASSSGQVNQPQHF
TRBV5-6 - - CASSSEVNSGGSRAFF
TRBV25-1 - - CASSESGQTEAFF
TRBV7-8 - TRBD2 CASSPEWRGISYEQYF
TRBV7-9 - - CASSQFYAYEQYF
TRBV10-2 few - CASSEEGTYNEQFF
TRBV7-2 - - CASSFASGYNEKLFF
TRBV25-1 - - CASSDQNSYGYTF
TRBV4-3 few - CASSQEIGGSGEQYF
TRBV27 - TRBD1 CASSSPGTGDSYNSPLHF
TRBV14 - - CASSHLQGFDTGELFF
TRBV7-2 - - CASSFGGTANTGELFF
TRBV20-1 - - CSAEGSYEQYF
TRBV4-3 - - CASSQDQTGNSYNEQFF
TRBV2 - - CASSEALRGSEQYF
TRBV19 - - CASSIGNRVWTEAFF
TRBV2 - - CASSGALDTGMVLNEQFF
TRBV6-5 - - CASRTGNTEAFF
TRBV19 few TRBD1 CASSADGQGGHYGYTF
TRBV5-1 - TRBD1 CASSPGQGAYEQYF
TRBV19 - - CASSIWATDTQYF
TRBV6-5 - - CASSGAGRSTDTQYF
TRBV11-2 - TRBD1 CASSDRDRGPGNTIYF
TRBV4-3 - TRBD1 CASSLGTGESYEQYF
TRBV7-2 once - CASSPQGSEQYF
TRBV5-1 - - CASSLSGAFNTIYF
TRBV6-1 - TRBD1 CASSITGGYTGELFF